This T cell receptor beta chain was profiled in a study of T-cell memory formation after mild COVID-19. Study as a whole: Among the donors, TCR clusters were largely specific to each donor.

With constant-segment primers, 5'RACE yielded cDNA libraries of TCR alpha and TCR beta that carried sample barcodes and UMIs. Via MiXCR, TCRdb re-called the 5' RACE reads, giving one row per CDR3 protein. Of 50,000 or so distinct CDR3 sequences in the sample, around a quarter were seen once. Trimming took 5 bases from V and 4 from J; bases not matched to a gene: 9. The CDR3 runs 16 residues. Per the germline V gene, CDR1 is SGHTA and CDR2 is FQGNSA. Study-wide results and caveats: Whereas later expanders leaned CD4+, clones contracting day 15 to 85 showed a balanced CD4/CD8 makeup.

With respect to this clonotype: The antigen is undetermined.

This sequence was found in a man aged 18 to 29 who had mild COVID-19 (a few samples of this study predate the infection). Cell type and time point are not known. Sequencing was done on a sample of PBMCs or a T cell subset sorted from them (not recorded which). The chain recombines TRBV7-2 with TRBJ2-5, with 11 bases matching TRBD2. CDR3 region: CASSPGVTSGGETQYF. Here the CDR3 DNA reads TGTGCCAGCAGCCCGGGGGTCACTAGCGGGGGAGAGACCCAGTACTTC.